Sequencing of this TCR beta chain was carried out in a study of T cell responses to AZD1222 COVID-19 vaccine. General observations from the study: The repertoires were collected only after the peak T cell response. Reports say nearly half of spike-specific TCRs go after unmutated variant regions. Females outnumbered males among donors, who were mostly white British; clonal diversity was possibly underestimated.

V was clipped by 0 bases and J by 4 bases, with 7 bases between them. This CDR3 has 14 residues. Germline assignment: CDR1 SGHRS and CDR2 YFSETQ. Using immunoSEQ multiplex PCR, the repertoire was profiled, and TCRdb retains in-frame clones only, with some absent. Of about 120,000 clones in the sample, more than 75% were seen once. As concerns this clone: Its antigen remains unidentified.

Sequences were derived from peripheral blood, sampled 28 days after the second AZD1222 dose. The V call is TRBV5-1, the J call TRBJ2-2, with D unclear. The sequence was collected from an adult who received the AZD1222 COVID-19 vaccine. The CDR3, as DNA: TGCGCCAGCAGCTTGGCTAAGAGCACCGGGGAGCTGTTTTTT. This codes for CASSLAKSTGELFF.